Listed below are T cell receptor beta chains from one sample, sequenced in a study of blood T cell repertoires in COVID-19. TCRdb's table, derived via immunoSEQ multiplex PCR, lists solely in-frame clones and lacks some. Of some 320,000 clones in the sample, over 85% are singletons; the top ten hold more than 9.5%. Sample: peripheral blood. The source of these receptors is a woman aged 25 to 39 with COVID-19, enrolled during active disease. Both conserved end residues are part of each CDR3. The D gene is left open where the match is weak. A row's size may be missing; if present it is once, few, many or a size class.

j_call v_call d_call clone_size cdr3_aa cdr3_nt
TRBJ2-1 TRBV7-9 . few CASSLAGGYNEQFF TGTGCCAGCAGCTTAGCGGGGGGCTACAATGAGCAGTTCTTC
TRBJ1-1 TRBV27 TRBD1 . CASSSRTGVTEAFF TGTGCCAGCAGTTCCAGGACAGGGGTCACTGAAGCTTTCTTT
TRBJ2-7 TRBV11-3 TRBD2 . CASSEQGTSGEQYF TGTGCCAGCAGCGAACAAGGGACTAGCGGGGAGCAGTACTTC
TRBJ2-7 TRBV5-6 . . CASGLGVGDEQYF TGTGCCAGCGGGTTGGGGGTTGGAGACGAGCAGTACTTC
TRBJ2-7 TRBV19 . . CASTPGGGLYEQYF TGTGCCAGTACCCCTGGTGGCGGGCTTTACGAGCAGTACTTC
TRBJ2-7 TRBV27 TRBD2 few CASSLVSPGLAGKEEQYF TGTGCCAGCAGTTTAGTCTCGCCGGGACTAGCGGGGAAGGAAGAGCAGTACTTC
TRBJ1-2 TRBV5-1 . . CASRMEPGANYGYTF TGCGCCAGCAGAATGGAACCAGGGGCTAACTATGGCTACACCTTC
TRBJ1-1 TRBV20-1 TRBD1 . CSGSTGAEAFF TGCAGTGGCTCGACAGGGGCTGAAGCTTTCTTT
TRBJ2-3 TRBV7-9 . . CASSRTVLHTQYF TGTGCCAGCAGCCGGACTGTCCTCCATACGCAGTATTTT
TRBJ2-5 TRBV5-4 TRBD2 . CASSFGTSGGWGETQYF TGTGCCAGCAGCTTCGGGACTAGCGGGGGGTGGGGAGAGACCCAGTACTTC
TRBJ2-5 TRBV15 . . CATSRALTRGQETQYF TGTGCCACCAGCAGAGCCCTGACAAGGGGTCAAGAGACCCAGTACTTC
TRBJ2-2 TRBV7-8 TRBD1 few CASSTDRMNTGELFF TGTGCCAGCAGCACGGACAGGATGAACACCGGGGAGCTGTTTTTT
TRBJ2-1 TRBV6-4 TRBD1 . CASSYTGVGYNEQFF TGTGCCAGCAGCTACACAGGGGTCGGCTACAATGAGCAGTTCTTC
TRBJ1-2 TRBV19 TRBD1 once CASQPGQATTNYGYTF TGTGCCAGTCAACCGGGACAGGCCACTACTAACTATGGCTACACCTTC
TRBJ1-5 TRBV4-2 . . CASSLSGQPQHF TGTGCCAGCAGCCTGAGTGGTCAGCCCCAGCATTTT
TRBJ2-7 TRBV5-1 TRBD1 . CACSGTGGFYEQYF TGCGCCTGCTCCGGGACAGGGGGCTTCTACGAGCAGTACTTC
TRBJ1-2 TRBV20-1 . . CSASASPTVHTF TGCAGTGCGAGTGCGTCCCCCACGGTCCACACCTTC
TRBJ2-1 TRBV5-6 . . CASSFSGRYNEQFF TGTGCCAGCAGCTTCAGTGGCCGTTACAATGAGCAGTTCTTC
TRBJ2-7 TRBV20-1 TRBD2 . CSASRLAGGISYEQYF TGCAGTGCTAGTCGACTAGCGGGGGGCATCTCCTACGAGCAGTACTTC
TRBJ2-7 TRBV19 TRBD2 . CASSPGTSGYEQYF TGTGCCAGTAGTCCCGGGACTAGTGGTTACGAGCAGTACTTC
TRBJ2-1 TRBV11-2 TRBD2 . CASSQGTIGLWGNEQFF TGTGCCAGCAGCCAAGGGACTATCGGTTTGTGGGGAAATGAGCAGTTCTTC
TRBJ2-1 TRBV5-1 . many CASSLGGPAYNEQFF TGCGCCAGCAGCTTGGGGGGCCCTGCATACAATGAGCAGTTCTTC
TRBJ1-1 TRBV30 . . CAWRAGNTEAFF TGTGCCTGGAGGGCGGGGAACACTGAAGCTTTCTTT
TRBJ1-2 TRBV5-4 TRBD1 . CASSLGTGEGYTF TGTGCCAGCAGCTTGGGTACAGGGGAGGGCTACACCTTC
TRBJ1-2 TRBV27 TRBD1 . CASSSPGTGNGGGYTF TGTGCCAGCAGTTCACCTGGGACAGGGAACGGTGGTGGCTACACCTTC
TRBJ2-5 TRBV7-9 TRBD2 . CASSLGGGQETQYF TGTGCCAGCAGCTTAGGCGGGGGTCAAGAGACCCAGTACTTC